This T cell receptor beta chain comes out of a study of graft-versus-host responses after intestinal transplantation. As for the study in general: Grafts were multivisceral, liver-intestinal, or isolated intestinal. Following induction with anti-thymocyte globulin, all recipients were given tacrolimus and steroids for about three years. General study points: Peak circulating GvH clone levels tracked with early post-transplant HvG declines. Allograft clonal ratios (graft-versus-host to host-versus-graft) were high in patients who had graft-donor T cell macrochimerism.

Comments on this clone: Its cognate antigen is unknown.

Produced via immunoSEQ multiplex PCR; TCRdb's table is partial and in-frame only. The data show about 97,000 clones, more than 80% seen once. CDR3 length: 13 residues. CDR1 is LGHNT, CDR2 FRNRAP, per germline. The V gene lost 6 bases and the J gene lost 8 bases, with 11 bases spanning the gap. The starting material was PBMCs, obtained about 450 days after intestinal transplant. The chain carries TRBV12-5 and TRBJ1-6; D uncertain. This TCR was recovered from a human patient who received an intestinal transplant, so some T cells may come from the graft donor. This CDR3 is CASGFIWDSPLHF. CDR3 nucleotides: TGTGCTAGTGGGTTTATTTGGGATTCACCCCTCCACTTT.